The clone carrying this TCR beta chain has just a few counts. This entry belongs to a study of beta chain features in type 1 diabetes. Germline trimming cut 4 bases from V and 6 bases from J; bases unmatched to any gene: 15. The length of the CDR3 is 18 residues. Germline values: CDR1 SGHNT, CDR2 YYREEE (reference sequence). The sequenced template was cDNA made from the entire isolated RNA. Generated by immunoSEQ multiplex PCR, the TCRdb table keeps only in-frame clones and is missing some. The sample gives about 290,000 clones, approximately 8% of which show up once; 1% is in the top ten. This sequence joins TRBV5-4 and TRBJ2-1; TRBD2 aligns across 11 bases. The origin of this receptor is a woman under 30 in good health. Specimen: central memory CD4+ T cells from blood. CDR3 amino acids: CASSQSLWASGGINEQFF. The CDR3, as DNA: TGTGCCAGCAGCCAGTCACTTTGGGCTAGCGGGGGGATCAATGAGCAGTTCTTC. Complete variable domain (other parts from reference TRBV5-4 and TRBJ2-1): ETGVTQSPTHLIKTRGQQVTLRCSSQSGHNTVSWYQQALGQGPQFIFQYYREEENGRGNFPPRFSGLQFPNYSSELNVNALELDDSALYLCASSQSLWASGGINEQFFGPGTRLTVL.